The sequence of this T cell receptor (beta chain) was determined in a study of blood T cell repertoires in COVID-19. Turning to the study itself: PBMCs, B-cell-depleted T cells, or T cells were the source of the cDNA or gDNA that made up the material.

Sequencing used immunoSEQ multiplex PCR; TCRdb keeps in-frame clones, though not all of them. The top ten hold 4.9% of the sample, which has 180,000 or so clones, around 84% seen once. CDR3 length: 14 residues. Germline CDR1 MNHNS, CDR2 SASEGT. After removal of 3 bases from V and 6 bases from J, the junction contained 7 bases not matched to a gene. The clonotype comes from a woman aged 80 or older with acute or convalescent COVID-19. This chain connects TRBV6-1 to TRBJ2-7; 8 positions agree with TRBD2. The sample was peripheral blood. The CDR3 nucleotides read TGTGCCAGCAGTGACAGCGGGAGTGTAAGCGAGCAGTACTTC. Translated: CASSDSGSVSEQYF.